This T cell receptor beta chain was recorded in a study of memory CD4+ T cells and cytomegalovirus serostatus. Study results and limitations: Each of 65 to 75 CMV-associated TCRbeta sequences occurred in one to five individuals. The CMV-associated TCR signature appears largely within the CD4+ memory repertoire.

Germline V gene sequence: CDR1 SGHVS, CDR2 FNYEAQ. The V end lost 6 bases, the J end lost 10 bases, and 25 bases lay between the germline ends. The CDR3 length is 16 residues. The assay was immunoSEQ multiplex PCR, and TCRdb's table has in-frame clones only and misses some. The sample has 45,000 or so clones; approximately 81% are singletons. With respect to this clone: Its antigen is unidentified.

Single viable CD3+CD4+CD8-CD45RO+ cells were sorted as the memory CD4+ T cells. Positive selection with CD4 microbeads enriched total CD4+ T cells. The TCR sequence derives from an adult in good health and CMV-seronegative. The sample taken for sequencing was memory CD4+ T cells from blood. This sequence joins TRBV7-6 and TRBJ2-1, with D possibly being TRBD2 (7 bases). The CDR3 bases are TGTGCCAGCAGTCCCAGGGGCGGGAGTCTTTTATGGGAGCAGTTCTTC. Its translation: CASSPRGGSLLWEQFF.